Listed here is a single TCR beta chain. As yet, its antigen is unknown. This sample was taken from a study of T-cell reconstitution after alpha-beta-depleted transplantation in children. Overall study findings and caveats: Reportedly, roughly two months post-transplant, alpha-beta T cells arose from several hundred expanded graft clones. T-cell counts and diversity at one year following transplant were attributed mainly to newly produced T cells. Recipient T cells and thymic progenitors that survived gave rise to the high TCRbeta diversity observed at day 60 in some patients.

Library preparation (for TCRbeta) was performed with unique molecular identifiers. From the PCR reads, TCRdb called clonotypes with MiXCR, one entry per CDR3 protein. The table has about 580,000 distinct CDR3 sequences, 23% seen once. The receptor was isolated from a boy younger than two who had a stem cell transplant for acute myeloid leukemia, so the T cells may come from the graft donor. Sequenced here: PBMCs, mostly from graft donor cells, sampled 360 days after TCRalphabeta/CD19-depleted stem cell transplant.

This CDR3 is CASSLGVNPNTGELFF. The CDR3 nucleotides read TGTGCCAGCAGCTTAGGGGTCAATCCGAACACCGGGGAGCTGTTTTTT. This chain links TRBV7-3 with TRBJ2-2; D is uncertain. CDR1 and CDR2 (germline): SGHTA, FQGTGA. Trimming removed 2 bases at V and 0 bases at J, with 10 bases between. The CDR3 has 16 amino acids.